This T cell receptor (beta chain) was sequenced for a study of T-cell reconstitution after alpha-beta-depleted transplantation in children. There are many counts of this clonotype. Antigen unknown. This CDR3 region has 14 residues. V lost 6 bases and J lost 4, with 15 bases in between. Using unique molecular identifiers, the investigators prepared the TCRbeta library. One entry per CDR3 protein results from TCRdb running MiXCR on the PCR reads. The profile shows 200,000 to 250,000 distinct CDR3 sequences, roughly 11% of them singletons. General study results and limits: Among T cells one year after transplant, newly produced cells accounted for most counts and diversity.

The material sequenced was PBMCs, taken before TCRalphabeta/CD19-depleted stem cell transplant. This TCR derives from a child less than two years old with acute myeloid leukemia, due to receive a stem cell transplant. The chain uses TRBV12-3 or TRBV12-4 and TRBJ1-2, with a possible D match to TRBD1 (5 bases). The CDR3 reads CASSPGHRSYGYTF. The CDR3 DNA reads as TGTGCCAGCAGCCCAGGGCACAGATCCTATGGCTACACCTTC.